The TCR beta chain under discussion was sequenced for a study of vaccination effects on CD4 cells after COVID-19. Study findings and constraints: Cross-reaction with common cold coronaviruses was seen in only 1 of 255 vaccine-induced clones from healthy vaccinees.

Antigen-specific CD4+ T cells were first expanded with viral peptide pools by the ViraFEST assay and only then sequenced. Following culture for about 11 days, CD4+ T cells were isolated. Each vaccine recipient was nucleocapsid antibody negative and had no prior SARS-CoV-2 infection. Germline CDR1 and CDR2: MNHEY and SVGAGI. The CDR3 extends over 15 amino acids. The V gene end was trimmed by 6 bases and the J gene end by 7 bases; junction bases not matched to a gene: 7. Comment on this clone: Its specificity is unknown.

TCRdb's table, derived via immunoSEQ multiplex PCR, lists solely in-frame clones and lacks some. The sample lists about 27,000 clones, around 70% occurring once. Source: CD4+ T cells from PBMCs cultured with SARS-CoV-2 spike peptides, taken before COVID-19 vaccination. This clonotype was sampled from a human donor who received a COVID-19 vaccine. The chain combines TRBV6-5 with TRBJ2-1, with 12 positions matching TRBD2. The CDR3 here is CASRRLAGVGNEQFF. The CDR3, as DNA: TGTGCCAGCAGACGACTAGCGGGAGTAGGAAATGAGCAGTTCTTC.